A selection of T cell receptor beta chains follows, all from one sample in a study of cytomegalovirus exposure and HLA in healthy donors. Sequencing was performed with immunoSEQ multiplex PCR; in TCRdb, only in-frame clones are kept and a portion is missing. The profile shows some 210,000 clones, less than 90% of them singletons. Sequencing was performed on PBMCs. These receptors came from a young woman in good health and CMV-seronegative. The CDR3 runs from the conserved cysteine through the conserved F or W. The order of the fields is V gene, J gene, clone size, D gene, CDR3 protein, CDR3 DNA. A D gene is named only where the DNA matches it firmly. The size field is filled for only some rows; it gives once, few, many or a size class.

>TRBV7-8|TRBJ2-1|.|.
CASSLTRTVYNEQFF
TGTGCCAGCAGCTTAACTCGGACAGTTTACAATGAGCAGTTCTTC
>TRBV6-5|TRBJ1-2|medium-sized|TRBD1
CASSSGTAGYTF
TGTGCCAGCAGTTCAGGGACAGCCGGCTACACCTTC
>TRBV7-6|TRBJ2-7|.|TRBD2
CASSPTSGRPYEQYF
TGTGCCAGCAGCCCTACTAGCGGGCGCCCCTACGAGCAATACTTC
>TRBV30|TRBJ1-5|.|.
CAWSGPGAFGQPQHF
TGTGCCTGGAGTGGTCCAGGGGCTTTCGGTCAGCCCCAGCATTTT
>TRBV9|TRBJ2-1|few|TRBD2
CASSGSGEGNNEQFF
TGTGCCAGCAGCGGTAGCGGGGAGGGGAACAATGAGCAGTTCTTC
>TRBV5-1|TRBJ2-1|.|.
CASSLQGYEHNEQFF
TGCGCCAGCAGCTTACAGGGTTATGAGCACAATGAGCAGTTCTTC
>TRBV23-1|TRBJ2-6|.|TRBD1
CAGRDREISGANVLTF
TGCGCCGGGCGGGACAGGGAGATCTCTGGGGCCAACGTCCTGACTTTC
>TRBV18|TRBJ2-2|.|.
CASSPPGRWELFF
TGTGCCAGCTCACCACCGGGGAGGTGGGAGCTGTTTTTT
>TRBV15|TRBJ2-1|.|.
CATSRGGDEQFF
TGTGCCACCAGCAGGGGGGGCGATGAGCAGTTCTTC
>TRBV4-2|TRBJ2-7|few|TRBD1
CASSPGQEREQYF
TGTGCCAGCAGCCCGGGACAGGAGAGAGAGCAGTACTTC
>TRBV28|TRBJ2-7|.|TRBD1
CASSLFRDSSYEQYF
TGTGCCAGCAGTTTATTTCGGGACAGTTCCTACGAGCAGTACTTC
>TRBV6-1|TRBJ2-1|.|.
CASSEAMRARYNEQFF
TGTGCCAGCAGTGAAGCCATGCGGGCGAGATACAATGAGCAGTTCTTC
>TRBV29-1|TRBJ1-3|.|TRBD1
CSAETGESGNTIYF
TGCAGCGCAGAGACAGGGGAATCTGGAAACACCATATATTTT
>TRBV28|TRBJ2-7|.|.
CASSLRPLGLDLTLRYEQYF
TGTGCCAGCAGTTTACGTCCCCTGGGACTTGACCTGACCTTAAGATACGAGCAGTACTTC
>TRBV18|TRBJ2-1|few|.
CASSPPFRADLDEQFF
TGTGCCAGCTCACCACCGTTCAGGGCAGATTTGGATGAGCAGTTCTTC
>TRBV6-5|TRBJ1-2|.|.
CASRGTYRRGGYTF
TGTGCCAGCAGGGGGACCTATCGGCGAGGTGGCTACACCTTC
>TRBV5-1|TRBJ2-2|few|.
CASRFDTGELFF
TGCGCCAGCAGGTTCGACACCGGGGAGCTGTTTTTT